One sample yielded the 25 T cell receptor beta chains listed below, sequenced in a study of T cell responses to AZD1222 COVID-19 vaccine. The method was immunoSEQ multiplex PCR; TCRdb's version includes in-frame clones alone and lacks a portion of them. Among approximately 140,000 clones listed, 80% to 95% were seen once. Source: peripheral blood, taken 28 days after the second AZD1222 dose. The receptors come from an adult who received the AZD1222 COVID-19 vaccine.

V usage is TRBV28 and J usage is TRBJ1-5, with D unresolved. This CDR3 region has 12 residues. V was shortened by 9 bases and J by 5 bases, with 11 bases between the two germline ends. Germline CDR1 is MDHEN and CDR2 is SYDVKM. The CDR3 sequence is CASRHLDQPQHF. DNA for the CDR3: TGTGCCAGTAGACACCTGGATCAGCCCCAGCATTTT.

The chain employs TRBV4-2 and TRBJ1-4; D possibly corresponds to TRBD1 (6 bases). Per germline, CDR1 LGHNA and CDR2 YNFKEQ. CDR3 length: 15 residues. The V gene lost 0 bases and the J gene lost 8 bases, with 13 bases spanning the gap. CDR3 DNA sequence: TGTGCCAGCAGCCAAGAAGGGGGGATGGGGGAAAAACTGTTTTTT. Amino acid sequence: CASSQEGGMGEKLFF.

The CDR3 DNA reads as TGTGCCAGTAATGGAGTCTTATACAATGAGCAGTTCTTC. It yields the protein CASNGVLYNEQFF. The gene calls are TRBV19 and TRBJ2-1, with D unclear. The CDR3 has 13 amino acids. CDR1 and CDR2 (germline): LNHDA, SQIVND (reference sequence). Trimming shortened V by 7 bases and J by 4 bases, and 11 bases separated the two germline ends.

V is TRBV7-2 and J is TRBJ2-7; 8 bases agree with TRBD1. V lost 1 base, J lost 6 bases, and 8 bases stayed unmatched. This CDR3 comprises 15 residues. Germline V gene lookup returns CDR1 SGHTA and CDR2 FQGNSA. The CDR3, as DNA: TGTGCCAGCAGCTTAGTCTGGCAGGGGGCAGGCGAGCAGTACTTC. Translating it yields CASSLVWQGAGEQYF.

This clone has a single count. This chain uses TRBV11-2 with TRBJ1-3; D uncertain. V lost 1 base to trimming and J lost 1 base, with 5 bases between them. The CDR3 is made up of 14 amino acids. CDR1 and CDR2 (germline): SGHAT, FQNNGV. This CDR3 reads CASSLVLSGNTIYF. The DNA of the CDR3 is TGTGCCAGCAGCTTAGTTCTTTCTGGAAACACCATATATTTT.

The CDR3 reads CASSQDGYIQYF. The CDR3 nucleotides read TGCGCCAGCAGCCAAGATGGGTACATTCAGTACTTC. This sequence joins TRBV4-3 and TRBJ2-4; no clear D. This CDR3 is built from 12 residues. V was cut by 0 bases and J by 8 bases, with 5 bases left in between. The germline CDR1 and CDR2 sequences are LGHNA and YSLEER.

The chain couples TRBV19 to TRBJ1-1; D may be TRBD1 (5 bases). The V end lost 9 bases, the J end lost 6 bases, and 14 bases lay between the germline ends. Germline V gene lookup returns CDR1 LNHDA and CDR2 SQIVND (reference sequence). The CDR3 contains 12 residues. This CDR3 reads CASGAHGPEAFF. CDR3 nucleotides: TGTGCCAGCGGGGCCCATGGACCTGAAGCTTTCTTT.

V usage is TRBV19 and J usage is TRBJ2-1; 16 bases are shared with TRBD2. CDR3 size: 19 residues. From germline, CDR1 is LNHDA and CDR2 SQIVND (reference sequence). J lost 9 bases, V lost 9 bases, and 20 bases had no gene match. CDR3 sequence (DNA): TGTGCCAGCGCTCAACACCGGGGACTAGCGGGAGGGGTCCGGAGTGAGCAGTTCTTC. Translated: CASAQHRGLAGGVRSEQFF.

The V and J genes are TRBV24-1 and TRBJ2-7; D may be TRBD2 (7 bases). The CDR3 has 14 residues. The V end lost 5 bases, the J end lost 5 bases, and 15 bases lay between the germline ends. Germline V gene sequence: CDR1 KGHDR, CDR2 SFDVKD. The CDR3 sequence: CATSGRGARNEQYF. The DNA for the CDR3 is TGTGCCACCAGTGGTCGGGGGGCTAGGAACGAGCAGTACTTC.

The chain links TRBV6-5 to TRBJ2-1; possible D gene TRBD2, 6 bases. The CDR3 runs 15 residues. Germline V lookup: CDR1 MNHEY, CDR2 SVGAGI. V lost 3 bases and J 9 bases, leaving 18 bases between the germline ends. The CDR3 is CASSYSGLQFSEQFF. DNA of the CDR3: TGTGCCAGCAGTTATTCCGGACTACAGTTCAGTGAGCAGTTCTTC.

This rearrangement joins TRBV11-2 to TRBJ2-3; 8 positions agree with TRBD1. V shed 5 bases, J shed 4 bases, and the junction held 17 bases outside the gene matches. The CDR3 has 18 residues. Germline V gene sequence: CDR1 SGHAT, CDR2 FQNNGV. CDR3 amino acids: CASSPHFRGLPGADTQYF. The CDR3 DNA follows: TGTGCCAGCAGCCCCCACTTCAGGGGGCTCCCTGGGGCAGATACGCAGTATTTT.

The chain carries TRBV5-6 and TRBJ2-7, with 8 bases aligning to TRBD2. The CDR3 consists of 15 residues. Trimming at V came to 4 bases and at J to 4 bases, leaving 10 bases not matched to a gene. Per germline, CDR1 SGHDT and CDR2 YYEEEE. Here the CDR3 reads CASSRRRSGGYEQYF. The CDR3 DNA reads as TGTGCCAGCAGCCGCCGGAGGAGCGGGGGTTACGAGCAGTACTTC.

The CDR3: CASSQDAEMNTEAFF. The CDR3, as DNA: TGCGCCAGCAGCCAAGATGCGGAAATGAACACTGAAGCTTTCTTT. This chain joins TRBV4-3 and TRBJ1-1, with unresolved D. Germline V gene sequence: CDR1 LGHNA, CDR2 YSLEER. The ends were cut back, 0 bases at V and 0 bases at J, with 8 bases in the middle. The CDR3 length is 15 residues.

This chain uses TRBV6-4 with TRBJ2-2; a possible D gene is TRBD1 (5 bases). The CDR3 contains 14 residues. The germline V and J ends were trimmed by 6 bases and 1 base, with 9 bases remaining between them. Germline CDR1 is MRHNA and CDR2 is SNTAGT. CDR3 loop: CASRDQGNTGELFF. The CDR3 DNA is TGTGCCAGCAGAGATCAGGGGAACACCGGGGAGCTGTTTTTT.

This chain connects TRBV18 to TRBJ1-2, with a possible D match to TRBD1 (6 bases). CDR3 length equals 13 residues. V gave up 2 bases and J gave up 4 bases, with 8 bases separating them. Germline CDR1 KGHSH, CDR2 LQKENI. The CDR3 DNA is TGTGCCAGCTCACCAACAGGGACCTATGGCTACACCTTC. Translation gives CASSPTGTYGYTF.

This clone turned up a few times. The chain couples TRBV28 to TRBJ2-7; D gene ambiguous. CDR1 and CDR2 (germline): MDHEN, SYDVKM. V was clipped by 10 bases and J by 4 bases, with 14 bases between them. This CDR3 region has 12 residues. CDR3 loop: CATTSGPYEQYF. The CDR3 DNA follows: TGTGCCACAACCAGTGGCCCTTACGAGCAGTACTTC.

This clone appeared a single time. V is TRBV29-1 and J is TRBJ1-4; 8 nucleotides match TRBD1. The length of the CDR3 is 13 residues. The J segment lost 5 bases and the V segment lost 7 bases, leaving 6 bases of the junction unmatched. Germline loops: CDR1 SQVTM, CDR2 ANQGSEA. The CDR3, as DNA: TGCAGCGCTATGGGACAGGACAATGAAAAACTGTTTTTT. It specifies CSAMGQDNEKLFF.

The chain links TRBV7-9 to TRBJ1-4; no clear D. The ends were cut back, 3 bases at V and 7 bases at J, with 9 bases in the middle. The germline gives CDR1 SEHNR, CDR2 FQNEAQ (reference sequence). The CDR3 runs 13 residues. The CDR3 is CASSFSPREKLFF. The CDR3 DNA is TGTGCCAGCAGCTTCTCGCCCCGTGAAAAACTGTTTTTT.

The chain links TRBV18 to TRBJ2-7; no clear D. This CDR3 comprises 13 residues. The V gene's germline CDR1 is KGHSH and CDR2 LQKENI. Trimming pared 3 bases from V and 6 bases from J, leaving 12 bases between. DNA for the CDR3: TGTGCCAGCTCACCGGGCCCGGCCCCCGAGCAGTACTTC. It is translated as CASSPGPAPEQYF.

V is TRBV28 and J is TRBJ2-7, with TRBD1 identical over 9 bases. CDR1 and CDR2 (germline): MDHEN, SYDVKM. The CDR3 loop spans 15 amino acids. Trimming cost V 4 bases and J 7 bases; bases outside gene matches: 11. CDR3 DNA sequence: TGTGCCAGCAGTTCTCTTGGGGACAGGGCGGGTGAGCAGTACTTC. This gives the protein CASSSLGDRAGEQYF. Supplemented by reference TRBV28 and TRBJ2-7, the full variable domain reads DVKVTQSSRYLVKRTGEKVFLECVQDMDHENMFWYRQDPGLGLRLIYFSYDVKMKEKGDIPEGYSVSREKKERFSLILESASTNQTSMYLCASSSLGDRAGEQYFGPGTRLTVT.

The CDR3 sequence: CASSFAGPRLGYTF. The CDR3 DNA is TGTGCCAGCAGTTTTGCGGGACCGCGCTTGGGCTACACCTTC. This chain joins TRBV27 and TRBJ1-2, with D possibly matching TRBD1 (5 bases). CDR3 length: 14 residues. CDR1 and CDR2 from the germline V gene are MNHEY and SMNVEV (reference sequence). Trimming shortened V by 3 bases and J by 8 bases, and 16 bases separated the two germline ends.

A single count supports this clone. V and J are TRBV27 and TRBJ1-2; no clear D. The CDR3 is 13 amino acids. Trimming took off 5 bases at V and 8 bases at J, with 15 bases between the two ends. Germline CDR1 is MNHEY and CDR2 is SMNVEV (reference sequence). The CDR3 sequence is CASSHSTEGGYTF. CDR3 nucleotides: TGTGCCAGCAGTCACAGTACCGAGGGAGGCTACACCTTC.

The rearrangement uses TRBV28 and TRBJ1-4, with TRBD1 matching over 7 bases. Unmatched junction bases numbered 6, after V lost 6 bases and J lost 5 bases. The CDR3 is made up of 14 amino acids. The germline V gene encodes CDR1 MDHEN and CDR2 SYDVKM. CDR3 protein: CASSSGTVNEKLFF. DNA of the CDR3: TGTGCCAGCAGCTCCGGGACAGTGAATGAAAAACTGTTTTTT.

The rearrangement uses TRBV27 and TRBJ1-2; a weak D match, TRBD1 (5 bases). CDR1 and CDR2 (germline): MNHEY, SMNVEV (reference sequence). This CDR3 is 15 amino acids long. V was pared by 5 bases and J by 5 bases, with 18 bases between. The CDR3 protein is CASSPQVGTSYGYTF. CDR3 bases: TGTGCCAGCAGTCCCCAGGTCGGGACTTCGTATGGCTACACCTTC.

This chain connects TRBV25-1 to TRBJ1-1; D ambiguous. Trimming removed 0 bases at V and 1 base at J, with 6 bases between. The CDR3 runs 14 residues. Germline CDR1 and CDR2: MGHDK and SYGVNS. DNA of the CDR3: TGTGCCAGCAGTGAATACGACGGGAACACTGAAGCTTTCTTT. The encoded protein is CASSEYDGNTEAFF.